A selection of T cell receptor beta chains follows, all from one sample in a study of human T cells and chemical hapten exposure. MiXCR, run by TCRdb on the RACE reads, gives a single entry per CDR3 protein. Here the sample spans 50,000 or so distinct CDR3 sequences, 8% to 10% being singletons. Sequenced material: whole blood, taken in connection with sensitization to the hapten diphenylcyclopropenone (DPC). The receptors here all came from a woman between 40 and 50 years old with alopecia areata. Some clones in this sample may be carry-over from other donors' samples. Both conserved end residues are part of each CDR3. The order of the fields is V gene, D gene, J gene, clone size, CDR3 protein, CDR3 DNA. A D gene is named only where the DNA matches it firmly. Where a row states a size, it is once, few, many or the class of an expanded clone; other rows omit it.

V gene: TRBV11-3
D gene: -
J gene: TRBJ2-1
clone size: few
CDR3 protein: CASSLSRGSYNEQFF
CDR3 DNA: TGTGCCAGCAGCCTTAGCAGGGGTTCCTACAATGAGCAGTTCTTC

V gene: TRBV12-3/TRBV12-4
D gene: -
J gene: TRBJ2-5
clone size: -
CDR3 protein: CASSLAGLQETQYF
CDR3 DNA: TGTGCCAGCAGTTTAGCGGGGTTGCAAGAGACCCAGTACTTC

V gene: TRBV5-8
D gene: TRBD2
J gene: TRBJ2-3
clone size: few
CDR3 protein: CASSLGGGLRTDTQYF
CDR3 DNA: TGTGCCAGCAGCTTGGGCGGGGGGCTGAGGACAGATACGCAGTATTTT

V gene: TRBV20-1
D gene: -
J gene: TRBJ2-3
clone size: -
CDR3 protein: CSVSTGDTQYF
CDR3 DNA: TGCAGTGTTTCGACAGGAGATACGCAGTATTTT

V gene: TRBV7-6
D gene: -
J gene: TRBJ2-3
clone size: -
CDR3 protein: CASSRVQVTDTQYF
CDR3 DNA: TGTGCCAGCAGCCGCGTCCAGGTCACAGATACGCAGTATTTT

V gene: TRBV15
D gene: -
J gene: TRBJ2-7
clone size: few
CDR3 protein: CATSRVADSSYEQYF
CDR3 DNA: TGTGCCACCAGCAGAGTTGCAGACAGCTCCTACGAGCAGTACTTC

V gene: TRBV5-4
D gene: -
J gene: TRBJ2-4
clone size: many
CDR3 protein: CASSLESPGKAKNIQYF
CDR3 DNA: TGTGCCAGCAGCTTGGAGTCACCAGGCAAAGCCAAAAACATTCAGTACTTC

V gene: TRBV7-3
D gene: TRBD1
J gene: TRBJ2-5
clone size: -
CDR3 protein: CASSKTGTQETQYF
CDR3 DNA: TGTGCCAGCAGCAAGACAGGGACCCAAGAGACCCAGTACTTC

V gene: TRBV6-6
D gene: -
J gene: TRBJ1-6
clone size: few
CDR3 protein: CASSYSAPREGGSPLHF
CDR3 DNA: TGTGCCAGCAGTTACTCGGCCCCACGAGAGGGGGGTTCACCCCTCCACTTT

V gene: TRBV5-6
D gene: -
J gene: TRBJ1-6
clone size: many
CDR3 protein: CASSLGVGRINSPLHF
CDR3 DNA: TGTGCCAGCAGCTTGGGGGTCGGCAGGATAAATTCACCCCTCCACTTT

V gene: TRBV4-2
D gene: TRBD2
J gene: TRBJ2-2
clone size: -
CDR3 protein: CASSQASSGGPNTGELFF
CDR3 DNA: TGTGCCAGCAGCCAAGCTTCTAGCGGGGGGCCGAACACCGGGGAGCTGTTTTTT

V gene: TRBV29-1
D gene: -
J gene: TRBJ1-3
clone size: -
CDR3 protein: CGTDSGNTIYF
CDR3 DNA: TGCGGCACGGACTCTGGAAACACCATATATTTT

V gene: TRBV28
D gene: -
J gene: TRBJ2-7
clone size: -
CDR3 protein: CASSSPGRSYEQYF
CDR3 DNA: TGTGCCAGCAGTTCCCCGGGCCGCTCCTACGAGCAGTACTTC

V gene: TRBV29-1
D gene: -
J gene: TRBJ1-1
clone size: many
CDR3 protein: CSVAGRMNTEAFF
CDR3 DNA: TGCAGCGTTGCTGGCAGGATGAACACTGAAGCTTTCTTT

V gene: TRBV28
D gene: -
J gene: TRBJ1-1
clone size: -
CDR3 protein: CASSQMNTEAFF
CDR3 DNA: TGTGCCAGCAGTCAAATGAACACTGAAGCTTTCTTT

V gene: TRBV4-1
D gene: -
J gene: TRBJ2-4
clone size: -
CDR3 protein: CASSQPPRDIQYF
CDR3 DNA: TGCGCCAGCAGCCAACCGCCTCGGGACATTCAGTACTTC

V gene: TRBV11-2
D gene: TRBD1
J gene: TRBJ1-1
clone size: few
CDR3 protein: CASRIPGQGSTEAFF
CDR3 DNA: TGTGCCAGCAGAATACCGGGACAGGGGAGCACTGAAGCTTTCTTT

V gene: TRBV2
D gene: -
J gene: TRBJ1-5
clone size: -
CDR3 protein: CASSDRDHPYQPQHF
CDR3 DNA: TGTGCCAGCAGTGACAGGGATCACCCTTATCAGCCCCAGCATTTT

V gene: TRBV6-2/TRBV6-3
D gene: TRBD1
J gene: TRBJ1-1
clone size: many
CDR3 protein: CATRTGAQPDEAFF
CDR3 DNA: TGTGCCACCCGGACAGGGGCGCAACCCGATGAAGCTTTCTTT

V gene: TRBV28
D gene: -
J gene: TRBJ1-1
clone size: few
CDR3 protein: CASLVRTPLNTEAFF
CDR3 DNA: TGTGCCAGCCTAGTCCGGACCCCACTGAACACTGAAGCTTTCTTT

V gene: TRBV7-8
D gene: TRBD1
J gene: TRBJ1-6
clone size: many
CDR3 protein: CASSSDRVGSPLHF
CDR3 DNA: TGTGCCAGCAGCTCGGACAGGGTTGGGTCACCCCTCCACTTT

V gene: TRBV6-5
D gene: TRBD2
J gene: TRBJ2-3
clone size: few
CDR3 protein: CASRPGRGGLRTDTQYF
CDR3 DNA: TGTGCCAGCAGGCCCGGGAGGGGCGGGCTTCGCACAGATACGCAGTATTTT